This TCR beta chain was captured by sequencing in a study of T cell responses to AZD1222 COVID-19 vaccine. Comments on this clone: Its antigen is unidentified.

Study findings and constraints: It was only after the peak T cell response that any repertoires were sampled. Donor demographics were predominantly white British with a female majority; clonal diversity may be underestimated.

Profiling relied on immunoSEQ multiplex PCR, and the TCRdb table lists in-frame clones only, not all of them. The table lists approximately 150,000 clones, around 90% of them singletons. The source material was peripheral blood, sampled on day 0 of AZD1222 vaccination. The sequence derives from an adult in good health.

CDR3 DNA sequence: TGTGCCACCAGTGACCCCTCAAGGTACAGGGGGCGCATGGGCTATGGCTACACCTTC. It translates to CATSDPSRYRGRMGYGYTF. V usage is TRBV24-1 and J usage is TRBJ1-2, with 9 nucleotides matching TRBD1. This CDR3 comprises 19 residues. Trimming removed 4 bases from V and 4 bases from J; junction bases left unmatched: 18. CDR1 is KGHDR and CDR2 is SFDVKD in the germline V gene.